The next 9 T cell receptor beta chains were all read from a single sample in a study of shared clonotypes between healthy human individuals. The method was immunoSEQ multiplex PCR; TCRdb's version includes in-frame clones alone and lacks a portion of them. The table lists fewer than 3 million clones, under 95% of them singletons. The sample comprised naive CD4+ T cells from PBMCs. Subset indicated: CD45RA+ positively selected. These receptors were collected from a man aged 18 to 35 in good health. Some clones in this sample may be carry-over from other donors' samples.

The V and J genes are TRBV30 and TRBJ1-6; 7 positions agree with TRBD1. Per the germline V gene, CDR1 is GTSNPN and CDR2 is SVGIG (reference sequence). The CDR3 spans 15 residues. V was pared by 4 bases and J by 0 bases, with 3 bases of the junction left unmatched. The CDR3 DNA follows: TGTGCCTGGACACAGGGGAGCTCCTATAATTCACCCCTCCACTTT. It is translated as CAWTQGSSYNSPLHF. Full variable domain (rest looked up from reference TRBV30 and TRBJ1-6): SQTIHQWPATLVQPVGSPLSLECTVEGTSNPNLYWYRQAAGRGLQLLFYSVGIGQISSEVPQNLSASRPQDRQFILSSKKLLLSDSGFYLCAWTQGSSYNSPLHFGNGTRLTVT.

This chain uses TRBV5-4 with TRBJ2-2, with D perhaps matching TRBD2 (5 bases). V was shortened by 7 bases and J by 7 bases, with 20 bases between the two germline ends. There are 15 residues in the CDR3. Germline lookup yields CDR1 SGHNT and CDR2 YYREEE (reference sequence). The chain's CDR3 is CASQLGGRADGELFF. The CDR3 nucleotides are TGTGCCAGCCAACTTGGCGGGCGGGCCGACGGGGAGCTGTTTTTT.

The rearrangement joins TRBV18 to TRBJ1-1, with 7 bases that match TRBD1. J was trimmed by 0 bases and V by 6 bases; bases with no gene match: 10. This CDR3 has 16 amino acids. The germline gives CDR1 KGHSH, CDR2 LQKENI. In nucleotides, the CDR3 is TGTGCCAGCTCCCTTATGACAGGGATCATGAACACTGAAGCTTTCTTT. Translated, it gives CASSLMTGIMNTEAFF.

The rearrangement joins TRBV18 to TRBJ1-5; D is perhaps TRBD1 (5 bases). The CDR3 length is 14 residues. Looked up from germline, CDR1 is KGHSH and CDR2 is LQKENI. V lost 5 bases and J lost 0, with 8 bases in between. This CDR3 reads CASSGDSSNQPQHF. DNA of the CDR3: TGTGCCAGCTCAGGGGACTCTAGCAATCAGCCCCAGCATTTT.

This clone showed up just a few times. The CDR3 here is CARGGRGETEAFF. In DNA, the CDR3 is TGCGCCAGGGGCGGCAGGGGAGAAACTGAAGCTTTCTTT. V usage is TRBV5-1 and J usage is TRBJ1-1; perhaps TRBD1 as D (6 bases). The CDR3 has 13 residues. Deletions cut 8 bases from V and 5 bases from J, with 16 bases between. Germline CDR1 SGHRS, CDR2 YFSETQ.

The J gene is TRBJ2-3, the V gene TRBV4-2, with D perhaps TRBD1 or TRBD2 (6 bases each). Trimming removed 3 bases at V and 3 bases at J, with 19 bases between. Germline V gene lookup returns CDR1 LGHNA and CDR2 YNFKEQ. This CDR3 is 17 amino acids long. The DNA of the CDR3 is TGTGCCAGCAGCCAGGACTCGGGGGCCGATCTTACAGATACGCAGTATTTT. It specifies CASSQDSGADLTDTQYF.

This CDR3 reads CASSYNRGPPGELFF. The CDR3 DNA reads TGTGCCAGCAGTTACAACAGGGGGCCTCCCGGGGAGCTGTTTTTT. The V gene is TRBV6-5, the J gene TRBJ2-2; 9 nucleotides agree with TRBD1. This CDR3 is built from 15 residues. V shed 2 bases and J 6 bases; nucleotides not matched to a gene: 4. CDR1 and CDR2 (germline): MNHEY, SVGAGI.

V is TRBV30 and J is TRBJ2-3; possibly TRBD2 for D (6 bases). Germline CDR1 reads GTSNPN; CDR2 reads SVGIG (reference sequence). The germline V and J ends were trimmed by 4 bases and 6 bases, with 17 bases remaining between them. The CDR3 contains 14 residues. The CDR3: CAWTQNWEVDTQYF. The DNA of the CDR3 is TGTGCCTGGACCCAAAACTGGGAGGTGGATACGCAGTATTTT.

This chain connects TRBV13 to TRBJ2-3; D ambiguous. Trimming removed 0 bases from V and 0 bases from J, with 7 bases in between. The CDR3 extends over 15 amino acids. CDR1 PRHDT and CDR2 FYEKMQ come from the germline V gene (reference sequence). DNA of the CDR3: TGTGCCAGCAGCTTAGGGCGTTCTAGCACAGATACGCAGTATTTT. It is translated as CASSLGRSSTDTQYF.